Sequencing of this T cell receptor beta chain was carried out in a study of cytomegalovirus exposure and HLA in healthy donors. Germline V CDR1 and CDR2: MNHEY, SMNVEV (reference sequence). The CDR3 loop spans 14 amino acids. Trimming shortened V by 6 bases and J by 5 bases, and 15 bases separated the two germline ends. PCR was performed using 60 Vbeta and 13 Jbeta primers. Assay: immunoSEQ multiplex PCR; the TCRdb copy retains only in-frame clones and omits some. The sample gives roughly 250,000 clones, 80% of which show up once; around 0.33% is in the top ten. The rearrangement joins TRBV27 to TRBJ2-3; weak D call: TRBD1 (5 bases). Sequencing used PBMCs. The receptor's source is a girl aged 2 to 10 in good health and CMV-seronegative. Here the CDR3 DNA reads TGTGCCAGCAGGCCCAAGGGGTATGGAGATACGCAGTATTTT. It specifies CASRPKGYGDTQYF.